The 10 T cell receptor beta chains listed next were all sequenced from one sample in a study of blood T cell repertoires in COVID-19 (TCRdb year 2020). Library preparation was by the immunoSEQ multiplex PCR assay. TCRdb provides this immuneACCESS table in a form limited to in-frame rearrangements. Some clones are lacking; in checked studies, under half of them reflect an unresolved V gene, and why the rest are absent is not known. A total of some 300,000 clones appear in this sample, about 86% of them only once. The leading ten clones occupy around 12% of the sample. Specimen: peripheral blood. The source of these receptors is a woman in her 70s with COVID-19, enrolled during active disease.

The chain combines TRBV28 with TRBJ2-7, with 10 bases identical to TRBD2. V lost 8 bases, J lost 4 bases, and 11 bases stayed unmatched. Germline values: CDR1 MDHEN, CDR2 SYDVKM. CDR3 length: 15 amino acids. The CDR3 DNA sequence: TGTGCCAGCCTCAGGGTAGCGGGGGGCTCATACGAGCAGTACTTC. It specifies CASLRVAGGSYEQYF. The whole variable domain, filled in from reference TRBV28 and TRBJ2-7, reads DVKVTQSSRYLVKRTGEKVFLECVQDMDHENMFWYRQDPGLGLRLIYFSYDVKMKEKGDIPEGYSVSREKKERFSLILESASTNQTSMYLCASLRVAGGSYEQYFGPGTRLTVT.

The chain recombines TRBV2 with TRBJ2-7; TRBD1 aligns across 10 bases. With 7 bases clipped from V and 5 bases from J, the junction kept 5 bases outside the gene matches. This CDR3 contains 13 residues. The germline V gene has CDR1 SNHLY and CDR2 FYNNEI. The CDR3 here is CASTEGQGDEQYF. The CDR3 DNA is TGTGCCAGCACCGAAGGACAGGGGGACGAGCAGTACTTC. The full variable domain, its missing parts supplied by reference TRBV2 and TRBJ2-7, is EPEVTQTPSHQVTQMGQEVILRCVPISNHLYFYWYRQILGQKVEFLVSFYNNEISEKSEIFDDQFSVERPDGSNFTLKIRSTKLEDSAMYFCASTEGQGDEQYFGPGTRLTVT.

V gene TRBV20-1 combines with J gene TRBJ2-7, with 11 bases aligning to TRBD2. Germline CDR1 and CDR2: DFQATT and SNEGSKA (reference sequence). After removal of 3 bases from V and 3 bases from J, the junction contained 4 bases not matched to a gene. The CDR3 runs to 14 residues. The CDR3 DNA follows: TGCAGTGCTAGTGGGACTAGCGGATTCTACGAGCAGTACTTC. Encoded protein: CSASGTSGFYEQYF.

This rearrangement joins TRBV4-1 to TRBJ2-1, with 14 bases that match TRBD2. After removal of 4 bases from V and 9 bases from J, the junction contained 8 bases not matched to a gene. The CDR3 is 16 residues long. Germline CDR1 MGHRA, CDR2 YSYEKL. CDR3 loop: CASSPMTGTSGGEQFF. The CDR3 DNA is TGCGCCAGCAGCCCAATGACCGGGACTAGCGGGGGTGAGCAGTTCTTC.

The chain has TRBV18 and TRBJ2-7; TRBD2 agrees at 12 bases. J gave up 4 bases and V 6 bases, and 10 bases lay outside the gene matches. This CDR3 is built from 16 residues. CDR1 is KGHSH, CDR2 LQKENI, per germline. The CDR3 is CASSPGTSGGFYEQYF. The CDR3 DNA follows: TGTGCCAGCTCTCCCGGTACTAGCGGGGGGTTTTACGAGCAGTACTTC.

The chain links TRBV10-3 to TRBJ2-5, with 8 bases aligning to TRBD1. The V gene end was trimmed by 10 bases and the J gene end by 5 bases; junction bases not matched to a gene: 6. The length of the CDR3 is 12 residues. CDR1 and CDR2 (germline): ENHRY, SYGVKD. CDR3 DNA sequence: TGTGCCACCCAAACAGGGGGGGAGACCCAGTACTTC. It encodes CATQTGGETQYF.

This chain uses TRBV19 with TRBJ1-3, with 7 bases fitting TRBD1. V was pared by 4 bases and J by 2 bases, with 2 bases of the junction left unmatched. CDR3 size: 14 residues. Germline lookup yields CDR1 LNHDA and CDR2 SQIVND (reference sequence). The chain's CDR3 is CASSTGGPGNTIYF. DNA of the CDR3: TGTGCCAGTAGTACAGGGGGACCTGGAAACACCATATATTTT. The full variable domain, its missing parts supplied by reference TRBV19 and TRBJ1-3, is DGGITQSPKYLFRKEGQNVTLSCEQNLNHDAMYWYRQDPGQGLRLIYYSQIVNDFQKGDIAEGYSVSREKKESFPLTVTSAQKNPTAFYLCASSTGGPGNTIYFGEGSWLTVV.

This chain uses TRBV7-9 with TRBJ2-7, with TRBD1 identical over 8 bases. Germline-derived CDR1 and CDR2 are SEHNR and FQNEAQ (reference sequence). With V trimmed by 4 bases and J by 4 bases, 9 bases remained unmatched. The CDR3 spans 15 residues. The CDR3 spells CASSSPLTGGYEQYF. The CDR3 DNA reads TGTGCCAGCAGCTCCCCTCTAACAGGGGGTTACGAGCAGTACTTC.

The rearrangement joins TRBV7-2 to TRBJ2-3, with 10 nucleotides matching TRBD2. The junction had 6 bases not matched to a gene; V was cut back by 4 bases and J by 5 bases. The CDR3 totals 15 residues. Germline lookup yields CDR1 SGHTA and CDR2 FQGNSA. CDR3 sequence: CASSYTSGARDTQYF. The CDR3 DNA is TGTGCCAGCAGCTATACTAGCGGGGCTAGAGATACGCAGTATTTT.

The chain couples TRBV2 to TRBJ1-5; 7 bases agree with TRBD1. CDR1 SNHLY and CDR2 FYNNEI come from the germline V gene. With V trimmed by 3 bases and J by 2 bases, 4 bases remained unmatched. The length of the CDR3 is 15 residues. The CDR3 region has the DNA TGTGCCAGCAGTGATGGGGGGACAGGCAATCAGCCCCAGCATTTT. Translating it yields CASSDGGTGNQPQHF.